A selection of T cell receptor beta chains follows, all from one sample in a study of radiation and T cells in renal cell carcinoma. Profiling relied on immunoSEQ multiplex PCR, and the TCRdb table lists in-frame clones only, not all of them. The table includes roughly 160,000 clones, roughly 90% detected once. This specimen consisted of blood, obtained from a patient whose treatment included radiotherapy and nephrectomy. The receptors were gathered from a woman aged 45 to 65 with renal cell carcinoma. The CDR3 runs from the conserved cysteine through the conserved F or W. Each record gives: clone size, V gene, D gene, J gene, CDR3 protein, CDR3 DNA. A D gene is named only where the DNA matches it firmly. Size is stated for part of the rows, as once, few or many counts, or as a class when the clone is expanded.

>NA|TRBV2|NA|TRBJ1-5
CASNVFPSNQPQHF
TGTGCCAGCAACGTGTTCCCTAGCAATCAGCCCCAGCATTTT
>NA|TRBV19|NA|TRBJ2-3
CASRGGFTDTQYF
TGTGCCAGTAGGGGGGGATTCACAGATACGCAGTATTTT
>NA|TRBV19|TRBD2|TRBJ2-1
CASRNSGGAYNEQFF
TGTGCCAGTAGAAACAGCGGGGGGGCCTACAATGAGCAGTTCTTC
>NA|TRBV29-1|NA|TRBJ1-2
CSVHGDGHYGYTF
TGCAGCGTCCATGGTGACGGCCACTATGGCTACACCTTC
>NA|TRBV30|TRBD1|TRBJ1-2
CAWNRDSFYGYTF
TGTGCCTGGAATCGGGACAGCTTCTATGGCTACACCTTC
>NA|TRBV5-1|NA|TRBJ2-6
CASSLVGTGANVLTF
TGCGCCAGCAGCTTGGTAGGGACTGGGGCCAACGTCCTGACTTTC
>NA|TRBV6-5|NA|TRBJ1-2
CASTQRTKTSGYTF
TGTGCCAGCACCCAGAGGACCAAAACGTCAGGCTACACCTTC
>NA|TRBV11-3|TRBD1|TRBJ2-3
CASSLQGMGTDTQYF
TGTGCCAGCAGCCTACAGGGGATGGGTACAGATACGCAGTATTTT
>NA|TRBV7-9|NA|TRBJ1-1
CASSAGTGRPTEAFF
TGTGCCAGCAGCGCCGGTACAGGGCGTCCCACTGAAGCTTTCTTT
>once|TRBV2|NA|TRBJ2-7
CASSDPAGVYEQYF
TGTGCCAGCAGTGATCCGGCAGGGGTCTACGAGCAGTACTTC
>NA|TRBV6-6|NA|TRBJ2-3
CASSYSGGASDTQYF
TGTGCCAGCAGTTACTCAGGGGGGGCATCAGATACGCAGTATTTT
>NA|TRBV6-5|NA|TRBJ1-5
CASRDPSGNQPQHF
TGTGCCAGCAGAGATCCGAGTGGCAATCAGCCCCAGCATTTT
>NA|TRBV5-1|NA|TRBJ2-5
CASSSGGVETQYF
TGCGCCAGCAGCTCCGGCGGGGTAGAGACCCAGTACTTC
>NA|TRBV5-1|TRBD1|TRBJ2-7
CASSYDRGSYEQYF
TGCGCCAGCAGCTACGACAGGGGTTCCTACGAGCAGTACTTC
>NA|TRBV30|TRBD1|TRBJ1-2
CAWYPGQGQRYTF
TGTGCCTGGTACCCGGGACAGGGTCAGCGCTACACCTTC
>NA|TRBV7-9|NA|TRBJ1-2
CASSLVQGYGYTF
TGTGCCAGCAGCTTAGTACAGGGCTATGGCTACACCTTC
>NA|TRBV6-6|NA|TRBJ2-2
CASSQTSPNTGELFF
TGTGCCAGCAGCCAAACTAGCCCGAACACCGGGGAGCTGTTTTTT
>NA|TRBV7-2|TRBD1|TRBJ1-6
CASRRQGEGSPLHF
TGTGCCAGCAGACGACAGGGGGAGGGCTCACCCCTCCACTTT
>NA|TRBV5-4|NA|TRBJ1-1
CASTPDRFGNTEAFF
TGTGCCAGCACCCCCGACAGGTTTGGTAACACTGAAGCTTTCTTT
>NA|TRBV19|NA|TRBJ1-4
CASSDRPGEKLFF
TGTGCCAGTTCCGACCGGCCCGGCGAAAAACTGTTTTTT
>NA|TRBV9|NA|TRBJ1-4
CASSSEPRGEKLFF
TGTGCCAGCAGCTCAGAGCCGCGCGGGGAAAAACTGTTTTTT
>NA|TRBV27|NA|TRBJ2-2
CASSPRNTGELFF
TGTGCCAGCAGCCCGAGAAACACCGGGGAGCTGTTTTTT
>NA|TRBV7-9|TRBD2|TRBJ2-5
CASSSPAGSGGDVETQYF
TGTGCCAGCAGCTCCCCGGCTGGTAGCGGGGGTGATGTGGAGACCCAGTACTTC
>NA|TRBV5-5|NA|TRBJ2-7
CASSLRSVGIVYEQYF
TGTGCCAGCAGCTTGAGATCGGTGGGGATAGTATACGAGCAGTACTTC
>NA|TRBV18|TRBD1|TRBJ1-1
CASSQQGANTEAFF
TGTGCCAGCTCCCAACAGGGGGCGAACACTGAAGCTTTCTTT
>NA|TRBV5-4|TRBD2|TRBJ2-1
CASSFPGLAGAHNYNEQFF
TGTGCCAGCAGCTTCCCGGGACTAGCGGGGGCACACAACTACAATGAGCAGTTCTTC
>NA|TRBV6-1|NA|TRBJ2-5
CASIPARGPGETQYF
TGTGCCAGCATCCCTGCACGAGGGCCAGGGGAGACCCAGTACTTC
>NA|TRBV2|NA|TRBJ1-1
CASTLRGEAFF
TGTGCCAGCACCCTCCGCGGGGAAGCTTTCTTT
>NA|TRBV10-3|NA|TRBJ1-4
CAISGGLGNNEKLFF
TGTGCCATCAGTGGAGGCTTGGGGAACAATGAAAAACTGTTTTTT
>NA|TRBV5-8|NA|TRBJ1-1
CASSLFGLNLAFF
TGTGCCAGCAGCTTGTTCGGCCTCAATCTTGCTTTCTTT
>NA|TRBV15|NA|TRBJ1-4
CATSRDSGRVDEKLFF
TGTGCCACCAGCAGAGATAGTGGCAGGGTCGATGAAAAACTGTTTTTT
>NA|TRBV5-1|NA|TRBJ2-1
CASSLWAANNEQFF
TGCGCCAGCAGCTTGTGGGCAGCGAACAATGAGCAGTTCTTC
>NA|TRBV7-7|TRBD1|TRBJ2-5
CASSPGTQGQETQYF
TGTGCTAGCAGCCCCGGGACACAGGGGCAAGAGACCCAGTACTTC
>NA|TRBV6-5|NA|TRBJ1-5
CASSSGAKAGNQPQHF
TGTGCCAGCAGTTCGGGGGCCAAAGCTGGCAATCAGCCCCAGCATTTT
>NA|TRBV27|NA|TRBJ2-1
CASSLSGPHYNEQFF
TGTGCCAGCAGTTTATCAGGCCCACACTACAATGAGCAGTTCTTC
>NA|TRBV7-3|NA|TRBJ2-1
CASSLRSGEDSYNEQFF
TGTGCCAGCAGTCTTAGGTCAGGGGAAGACTCCTACAATGAGCAGTTCTTC
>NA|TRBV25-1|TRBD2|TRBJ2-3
CASSEFKIAGGFTDTQYF
TGTGCCAGCAGTGAATTTAAGATAGCGGGGGGATTCACAGATACGCAGTATTTT
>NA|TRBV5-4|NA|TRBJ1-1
CASWTRQKNTEAFF
TGTGCCAGCTGGACCCGGCAAAAGAACACTGAAGCTTTCTTT
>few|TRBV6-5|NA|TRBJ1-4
CASRRDGGNEKLFF
TGTGCCAGCAGACGGGACGGAGGTAATGAAAAACTGTTTTTT
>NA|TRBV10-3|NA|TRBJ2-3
CAISEEGGYTDTQYF
TGTGCCATCAGTGAGGAGGGGGGCTACACAGATACGCAGTATTTT
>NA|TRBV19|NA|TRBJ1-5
CASTSGDSAIRPQHF
TGTGCCAGCACTTCCGGGGATTCCGCAATTCGGCCCCAGCATTTT